These 32 T cell receptor beta chains originate from one sample sequenced in a study of control samples from healthy donors and cancer patients. Assay: immunoSEQ multiplex PCR; the TCRdb copy retains only in-frame clones and omits some. Altogether 150,000 to 200,000 clones are present, around 90% being singletons, with the ten largest covering around 13%. Input material: blood. These receptors were obtained from a man under 40 in good health.

Details on this clone: Other DNA sequences in the sample encode the same CDR3. The chain couples TRBV19 to TRBJ1-1; D gene unclear. V was pared by 1 base and J by 5 bases, with 2 bases between. CDR1 is LNHDA, CDR2 SQIVND, per germline (reference sequence). This CDR3 contains 11 residues. CDR3 nucleotides: TGTGCCAGTAGTATAGGAACTGAAGCTTTCTTT. Translated, it gives CASSIGTEAFF.

The genes are TRBV5-5 and TRBJ1-5; TRBD1 might be the D (5 bases). With 4 bases removed from V and 3 bases from J, the gap between germline ends came to 14 bases. Germline-derived CDR1 and CDR2 are SGHKS and YYEKEE (reference sequence). The CDR3 extends over 15 amino acids. The CDR3 bases are TGTGCCAGCAGCCCGCGTGGGGGGAACAATCAGCCCCAGCATTTT. Translated: CASSPRGGNNQPQHF.

The chain carries TRBV18 and TRBJ2-3; TRBD2 aligns across 10 bases. This CDR3 spans 15 amino acids. The junction had 5 bases not matched to a gene; V was cut back by 3 bases and J by 5 bases. Germline CDR1 reads KGHSH; CDR2 reads LQKENI. The CDR3 coding sequence is TGTGCCAGCTCACCTTCTAGCGGGAGAGAAGATACGCAGTATTTT. Its protein is CASSPSSGREDTQYF.

The chain recombines TRBV27 with TRBJ1-1; D possibly corresponds to TRBD1 (6 bases). This CDR3 has 15 residues. CDR1 and CDR2 (germline): MNHEY, SMNVEV (reference sequence). V was clipped by 5 bases and J by 0 bases, with 13 bases between them. CDR3 in DNA: TGTGCCAGCAGTCTAGGGGGGTCGTTGAACACTGAAGCTTTCTTT. The encoded protein is CASSLGGSLNTEAFF.

The chain couples TRBV28 to TRBJ2-3; tentative D call: TRBD2 (5 bases). This CDR3 is built from 15 residues. Germline values: CDR1 MDHEN, CDR2 SYDVKM. Trimming took 7 bases from V and 0 from J, leaving 14 bases between them. CDR3 amino acids: CASTAAVTSTDTQYF. For the CDR3, the DNA is TGTGCCAGCACCGCAGCGGTTACTAGCACAGATACGCAGTATTTT.

The gene calls are TRBV7-9 and TRBJ2-1; D uncertain. Germline V gene sequence: CDR1 SEHNR, CDR2 FQNEAQ (reference sequence). V was pared by 0 bases and J by 7 bases, with 7 bases between. The CDR3 is 13 amino acids. The CDR3 sequence is CASSLADMNEQFF. The DNA of the CDR3 is TGTGCCAGCAGCTTAGCTGATATGAATGAGCAGTTCTTC.

There are a few counts of this clone. This sequence joins TRBV2 and TRBJ1-4, with a tentative D call TRBD1 (5 bases). The CDR3 totals 14 residues. With 4 bases removed from V and 8 bases from J, the gap between germline ends came to 14 bases. Per germline, CDR1 SNHLY and CDR2 FYNNEI. The CDR3 DNA follows: TGTGCCAGCAGTGTGGCAGGGAAGGGAGAAAAACTGTTTTTT. It is translated as CASSVAGKGEKLFF.

This CDR3 reads CASSPITLAGGPIPYEQYF. The CDR3 nucleotides read TGTGCCAGCAGCCCTATAACTTTAGCGGGGGGCCCTATACCCTACGAGCAGTACTTC. The V call is TRBV13, the J call TRBJ2-7; 10 bases map to TRBD2. Germline V gene sequence: CDR1 PRHDT, CDR2 FYEKMQ (reference sequence). This CDR3 spans 19 amino acids. V shed 5 bases, J shed 2 bases, and the junction held 18 bases outside the gene matches.

The rearrangement joins TRBV10-1 to TRBJ2-5; a weak D match, TRBD2 (5 bases). This CDR3 has 13 amino acids. V lost 8 bases and J lost 5, with 15 bases in between. Germline V gives CDR1 WNHNN, CDR2 SYGVQD (reference sequence). The CDR3 sequence: CASPRRRAETQYF. Written as DNA, the CDR3 is TGCGCCAGCCCCCGGAGGCGGGCCGAGACCCAGTACTTC.

The CDR3 here is CASSLGSSISYEQYF. CDR3 bases: TGTGCCAGCAGCTTAGGGTCCAGTATCTCCTACGAGCAGTACTTC. The chain couples TRBV7-9 to TRBJ2-7, with unresolved D. Looked up from germline, CDR1 is SEHNR and CDR2 is FQNEAQ (reference sequence). CDR3 length: 15 amino acids. V was shortened by 1 base and J by 0 bases, with 10 bases between the two germline ends.

CDR3 nucleotide sequence: TGTGCCAGCAGGGGCCGGGACAGGGTCACTGAAGCTTTCTTT. Amino acids: CASRGRDRVTEAFF. This chain uses TRBV6-6 with TRBJ1-1, with 9 bases identical to TRBD1. Germline V gives CDR1 MNHNY, CDR2 SVGAGI (reference sequence). The V gene end was trimmed by 6 bases and the J gene end by 4 bases; junction bases not matched to a gene: 6. The CDR3 covers 14 residues.

This clone is a singleton in its sample. The chain links TRBV7-2 to TRBJ2-2, with D possibly matching TRBD2 (5 bases). Trimming removed 0 bases from V and 3 bases from J, with 8 bases in between. This CDR3 has 15 amino acids. Germline CDR1 is SGHTA and CDR2 is FQGNSA. CDR3 region: CASSLAPGYTGELFF. In DNA form, the CDR3 reads TGTGCCAGCAGCTTAGCGCCGGGGTACACCGGGGAGCTGTTTTTT.

The CDR3 DNA is TGTGCCAGCAGCTGGACAGGGCGAGGGGTGAACACTGAAGCTTTCTTT. Its protein is CASSWTGRGVNTEAFF. The rearrangement links TRBV3-1 (or the pseudogene TRBV3-2) to TRBJ1-1; 8 positions agree with TRBD1. The CDR3 runs 16 residues. The trim removed 5 bases at V and 0 bases at J, leaving 8 bases unmatched. Per the germline V gene, CDR1 is LGHDT and CDR2 is YNNKEL (reference sequence).

This chain connects TRBV10-3 to TRBJ2-7; the D call may be TRBD1 or TRBD2 (6 bases each). Germline values: CDR1 ENHRY, CDR2 SYGVKD. CDR3 length equals 15 residues. The V end was cut by 0 bases, the J end by 6 bases, with 15 bases between. The CDR3 loop reads CAISESSGAPVEQYF. The CDR3 DNA is TGTGCCATCAGTGAGTCATCGGGGGCTCCTGTCGAGCAGTACTTC.

The J gene is TRBJ2-3, the V gene TRBV2, with unresolved D. Germline V gene sequence: CDR1 SNHLY, CDR2 FYNNEI. The CDR3 extends over 15 amino acids. V was clipped by 5 bases and J by 1 base, with 13 bases between them. The CDR3 bases are TGTGCCAGCAGTCTTTCTGGCAGTCGCACAGATACGCAGTATTTT. Residues: CASSLSGSRTDTQYF.

The V and J genes are TRBV3-1 (or the pseudogene TRBV3-2) and TRBJ1-2, with D perhaps TRBD1 (6 bases). Per the germline V gene, CDR1 is LGHDT and CDR2 is YNNKEL (reference sequence). The CDR3 consists of 13 residues. V lost 4 bases and J lost 8, with 14 bases in between. The CDR3 reads CASSLGGRDGYTF. As DNA, the CDR3 is TGTGCCAGCAGCCTGGGGGGCCGTGACGGCTACACCTTC.

The genes are TRBV18 and TRBJ1-4; TRBD1 matches at 11 bases. Germline V gene sequence: CDR1 KGHSH, CDR2 LQKENI. The trim removed 3 bases at V and 6 bases at J, leaving 9 bases unmatched. This CDR3 comprises 17 residues. Here the CDR3 reads CASSPGTGGASYEKLFF. The CDR3, as DNA: TGTGCCAGCTCACCGGGGACAGGGGGAGCATCATATGAAAAACTGTTTTTT.

The sample holds one count of this clone. The genes are TRBV4-1 and TRBJ2-7, with 12 bases identical to TRBD2. CDR3 length: 15 residues. CDR1 is MGHRA and CDR2 is YSYEKL in the germline V gene. V shed 3 bases, J shed 5 bases, and the junction held 5 bases outside the gene matches. The CDR3, as DNA: TGCGCCAGCAGCCAGATGACTAGCGGGAGCGACGAGCAGTACTTC. It yields the protein CASSQMTSGSDEQYF.

The chain carries TRBV6-5 and TRBJ1-4; maybe TRBD1 (6 bases). Germline values: CDR1 MNHEY, CDR2 SVGAGI. CDR3 size: 16 residues. Between the trimmed V and J ends, which lost 0 bases and 7 bases, there was a span of 15 bases. CDR3 sequence: CASSYSTSGVVEKLFF. CDR3 nucleotide sequence: TGTGCCAGCAGTTACTCGACCTCAGGGGTGGTTGAAAAACTGTTTTTT.

The CDR3 loop reads CASSFRGEAFF. For the CDR3, the DNA is TGCGCCAGCAGCTTCAGAGGTGAAGCTTTCTTT. The chain uses TRBV5-1 and TRBJ1-1; D is unresolved. CDR3 size: 11 residues. The V end lost 2 bases, the J end lost 7 bases, and 6 bases lay between the germline ends. Germline V gene sequence: CDR1 SGHRS, CDR2 YFSETQ. Full variable domain (rest looked up from reference TRBV5-1 and TRBJ1-1): KAGVTQTPRYLIKTRGQQVTLSCSPISGHRSVSWYQQTPGQGLQFLFEYFSETQRNKGNFPGRFSGRQFSNSRSEMNVSTLELGDSALYLCASSFRGEAFFGQGTRLTVV.

This chain joins TRBV6-4 and TRBJ1-3, with D hard to call. The germline gives CDR1 MRHNA, CDR2 SNTAGT. The CDR3 loop spans 13 amino acids. Trimming stripped 8 bases from V and 3 bases from J, with 11 bases between. The CDR3 DNA sequence: TGTGCCAGCGCCCAGAAGGATGGAAACACCATATATTTT. The encoded protein is CASAQKDGNTIYF.

This clone was observed a single time. The genes are TRBV5-1 and TRBJ1-2, with 9 positions matching TRBD1. This CDR3 contains 15 residues. CDR1 is SGHRS and CDR2 is YFSETQ in the germline V gene. The ends lost 3 bases at V and 4 bases at J; junction bases unmatched: 7. CDR3 in amino acids: CASSSVYRGPYGYTF. Here the CDR3 DNA reads TGCGCCAGCAGCTCAGTTTACAGGGGGCCCTATGGCTACACCTTC.

This sequence joins TRBV7-2 and TRBJ2-5; maybe TRBD2 (5 bases). Looked up from germline, CDR1 is SGHTA and CDR2 is FQGNSA. This CDR3 comprises 15 residues. V was cut by 2 bases and J by 1 base, with 11 bases left in between. The CDR3 DNA follows: TGTGCCAGCAGCTTACTAAGCGGTCCCCAAGAGACCCAGTACTTC. Its translation: CASSLLSGPQETQYF.

The gene calls are TRBV6-1 and TRBJ2-2; the D gene is possibly TRBD2 (6 bases). The ends were cut back, 0 bases at V and 4 bases at J, with 6 bases in the middle. The germline CDR1 and CDR2 sequences are MNHNS and SASEGT. The length of the CDR3 is 14 residues. CDR3: CASSEAGGTGELFF. The CDR3 region has the DNA TGTGCCAGCAGTGAAGCGGGAGGCACCGGGGAGCTGTTTTTT.

This rearrangement joins TRBV11-1 to TRBJ2-1; 7 bases map to TRBD2. The CDR3 extends over 16 amino acids. With V trimmed by 2 bases and J by 8 bases, 12 bases remained unmatched. Per germline, CDR1 SGHAT and CDR2 FQDESV (reference sequence). The CDR3 coding sequence is TGTGCCAGCAGCTTACATGGGGGGGTCCCAGGGTATGAGCAGTTCTTC. Residues: CASSLHGGVPGYEQFF.

Only a few counts were recorded for this clone. The V call is TRBV6-1, the J call TRBJ1-1; D remains ambiguous. Germline V gives CDR1 MNHNS, CDR2 SASEGT. The CDR3 is 13 residues long. V was cut by 2 bases and J by 3 bases, with 7 bases left in between. The CDR3 reads CASSERVDTEAFF. CDR3 DNA: TGTGCCAGCAGTGAAAGGGTTGACACTGAAGCTTTCTTT.

CDR3: CASSLLAGGPAGELFF. The CDR3 nucleotides are TGTGCCAGCAGCTTGTTAGCGGGAGGGCCTGCCGGGGAGCTGTTTTTT. The genes are TRBV5-4 and TRBJ2-2; 11 bases are a match to TRBD2. CDR1 and CDR2 (germline): SGHNT, YYREEE (reference sequence). Germline trimming cut 1 base from V and 6 bases from J; bases unmatched to any gene: 5. CDR3 size: 16 residues. The full variable domain, its missing parts supplied by reference TRBV5-4 and TRBJ2-2, is ETGVTQSPTHLIKTRGQQVTLRCSSQSGHNTVSWYQQALGQGPQFIFQYYREEENGRGNFPPRFSGLQFPNYSSELNVNALELDDSALYLCASSLLAGGPAGELFFGEGSRLTVL.

The gene calls are TRBV19 and TRBJ1-2; D uncertain. V lost 3 bases and J 8 bases, leaving 16 bases between the germline ends. The CDR3 covers 14 residues. Germline values: CDR1 LNHDA, CDR2 SQIVND (reference sequence). The CDR3 region has the DNA TGTGCCAGTAGTATTCGACAAGCTGGTATGGGCTACACCTTC. Translated, it gives CASSIRQAGMGYTF.

This rearrangement joins TRBV5-6 to TRBJ1-1, with D unresolved. The CDR3 is 13 amino acids. The germline gives CDR1 SGHDT, CDR2 YYEEEE. Trimming removed 1 base from V and 4 bases from J, with 8 bases in between. Here the CDR3 reads CASSLRVGTEAFF. Here the CDR3 DNA reads TGTGCCAGCAGCTTGAGGGTAGGCACTGAAGCTTTCTTT. Looking up the rest from reference TRBV5-6 and TRBJ1-1 gives the full variable domain: DAGVTQSPTHLIKTRGQQVTLRCSPKSGHDTVSWYQQALGQGPQFIFQYYEEEERQRGNFPDRFSGHQFPNYSSELNVNALLLGDSALYLCASSLRVGTEAFFGQGTRLTVV.

The rearrangement joins TRBV9 to TRBJ2-2; TRBD1 might be the D (6 bases). This CDR3 region has 14 residues. Trimming took 3 bases from V and 6 from J, leaving 12 bases between them. Germline V gene lookup returns CDR1 SGDLS and CDR2 YYNGEE. The CDR3 DNA reads TGTGCCAGCAGCGCCCACAGGGATTCCGGGGAGCTGTTTTTT. Protein: CASSAHRDSGELFF.

The chain recombines TRBV6-5 with TRBJ1-1; no definite D call. Germline values: CDR1 MNHEY, CDR2 SVGAGI. The CDR3 runs 14 residues. V dropped 2 bases and J dropped 5 bases, with 12 bases sitting between them. The CDR3 coding sequence is TGTGCCAGCAGTTACAGGGTCACAAGAACTGAAGCTTTCTTT. It specifies CASSYRVTRTEAFF.

V is TRBV6-1 and J is TRBJ2-5, with 8 bases lining up with TRBD2. There are 15 residues in the CDR3. Losses at the gene ends were 2 bases for V and 5 bases for J; bases not matched to a gene: 7. Germline values: CDR1 MNHNS, CDR2 SASEGT. CDR3 region: CASSEQRGMRETQYF. CDR3 DNA sequence: TGTGCCAGCAGTGAACAGCGGGGGATGAGGGAGACCCAGTACTTC.